Listed below are T cell receptor beta chains from one sample, sequenced in a study of blood T cell repertoires in COVID-19. Assay: immunoSEQ multiplex PCR; the TCRdb copy retains only in-frame clones and omits some. The top ten hold more than 6% of the sample, which has more than 80,000 clones, roughly 87% seen once. Sequencing was done on a sample of peripheral blood. These receptors were obtained from a young man with COVID-19, enrolled during active disease. CDR3s leave out the opening cysteine and the closing phenylalanine or tryptophan. The size field is filled for only some rows; it gives once, few, many or a size class.

once TRBV29-1 SATGTSGKSHEQY
- TRBV11-2 ASSRQGARWGYT
- TRBV5-1 ASSPEEGRGEQF
- TRBV11-3 ASSSGQGYSYEQY
- TRBV9 ASSARSGTGELF
- TRBV4-2 ASSQDRGTGAYNEQF
- TRBV19 ASAQGDNQPQH
many TRBV6-4 AMGLPSGSSTDTQY
- TRBV27 ASSPERVGYEQY
- TRBV27 ATLFRKGVGYQPQH
- TRBV28 ASSLSREQY
medium-sized TRBV7-9 ASTEGAGANVLT
- TRBV19 ASTTDRVLGELF
- TRBV2 ASSAPERSGYEQF
- TRBV9 ASSTGQGARDYGYT
- TRBV6-5 ASSYQGGGTGELF
- TRBV16 ASSPGDPGQGAGNYGYT
- TRBV6-5 ASSYQYRGSYTEAF
- TRBV7-8 ASSPWADGFYGYT
medium-sized TRBV10-3 AISEWWGPTDTQY
- TRBV6-5 ASSSLKGAYGEQF
- TRBV5-1 ASSFNSGRAPGELF
- TRBV27 ASSFRGREGNTGELF
- TRBV3-1/TRBV3-2 ASSRGTANYGYT
- TRBV27 ASSTPSPGLVPETQY
- TRBV6-5 ASRYSLAGVEQY
- TRBV6-1 ASSEAAMGGQGYT
- TRBV5-1 ASSLRSSYEQY
- TRBV5-6 ASSLQGLWSSYNEQF
- TRBV28 ASSQTSDRRNWH
- TRBV5-1 ASSLEAGANYGYT
once TRBV7-8 ASSLSTAGPYEQY
- TRBV15 ATSSLTGGEGYGYT